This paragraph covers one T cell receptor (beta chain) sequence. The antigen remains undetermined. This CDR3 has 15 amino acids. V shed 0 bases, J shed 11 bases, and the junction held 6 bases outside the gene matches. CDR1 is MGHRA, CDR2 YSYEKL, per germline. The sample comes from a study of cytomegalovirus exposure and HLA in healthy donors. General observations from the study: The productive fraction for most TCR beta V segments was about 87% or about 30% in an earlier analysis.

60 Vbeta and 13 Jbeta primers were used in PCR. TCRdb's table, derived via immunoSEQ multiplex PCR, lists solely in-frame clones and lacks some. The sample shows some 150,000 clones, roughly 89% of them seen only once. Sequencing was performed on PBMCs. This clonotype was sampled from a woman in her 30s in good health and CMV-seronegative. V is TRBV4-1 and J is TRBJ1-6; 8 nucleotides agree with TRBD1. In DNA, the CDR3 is TGCGCCAGCAGCCAAGATGGACAGGGCGGCGCACCCCTCCACTTT. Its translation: CASSQDGQGGAPLHF.